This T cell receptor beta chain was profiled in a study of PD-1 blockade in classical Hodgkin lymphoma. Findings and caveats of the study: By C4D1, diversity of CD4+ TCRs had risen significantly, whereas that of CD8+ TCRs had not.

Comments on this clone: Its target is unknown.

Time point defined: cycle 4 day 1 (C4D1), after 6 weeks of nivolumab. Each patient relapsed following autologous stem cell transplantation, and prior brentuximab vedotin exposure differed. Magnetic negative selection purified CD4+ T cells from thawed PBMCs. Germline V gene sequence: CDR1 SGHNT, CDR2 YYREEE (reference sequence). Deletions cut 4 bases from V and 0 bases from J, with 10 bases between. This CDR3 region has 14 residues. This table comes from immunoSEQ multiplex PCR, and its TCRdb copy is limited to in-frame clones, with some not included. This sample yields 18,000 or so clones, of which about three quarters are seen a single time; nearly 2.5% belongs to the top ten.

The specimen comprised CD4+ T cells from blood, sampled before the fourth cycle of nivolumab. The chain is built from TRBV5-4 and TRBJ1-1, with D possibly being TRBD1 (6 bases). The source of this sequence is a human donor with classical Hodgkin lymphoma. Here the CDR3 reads CASSTGQMNTEAFF. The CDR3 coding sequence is TGTGCCAGCAGCACGGGACAAATGAACACTGAAGCTTTCTTT.